These 25 T cell receptor beta chains came from one sample sequenced in a study of T cell repertoires in cytomegalovirus infection. Their specific antigens are unknown. TCRdb used MiXCR to reprocess the reads, holding one entry per CDR3 protein. The data contain 80,000 or so distinct CDR3 sequences, more than 20% of them seen just once; the ten biggest clones take up 50%. Sequenced here: CD8+ T cells from cultured PBMCs, sampled from culture after CMV antigen stimulation. The receptors were gathered from a human donor in good health (CMV status not recorded). Some clones in this sample may be carry-over from other donors' samples.

This clonotype has more than one count but fewer than ten. This chain joins TRBV5-6 and TRBJ2-6; TRBD1 is a possible D gene (6 bases). V lost 5 bases to trimming and J lost 0 bases, with 21 bases between them. Germline V gives CDR1 SGHDT, CDR2 YYEEEE. This CDR3 is 19 amino acids long. The CDR3 DNA follows: TGTGCCAGCAGTGATTTTCGGACAGATAGTTACTCTGGGGCCAACGTCCTGACTTTC. Protein sequence: CASSDFRTDSYSGANVLTF.

This chain joins TRBV4-1 and TRBJ2-7; TRBD1 might be the D (5 bases). The CDR3 consists of 15 residues. V was shortened by 0 bases and J by 8 bases, with 17 bases between the two germline ends. Germline V gene lookup returns CDR1 MGHRA and CDR2 YSYEKL. CDR3: CASSQDEGADGKQYF. DNA of the CDR3: TGCGCCAGCAGCCAAGATGAAGGGGCGGATGGGAAGCAGTACTTC.

The chain carries TRBV13 and TRBJ2-7; D remains unclear. Trimming pared 0 bases from V and 3 bases from J, leaving 12 bases between. CDR1 PRHDT and CDR2 FYEKMQ come from the germline V gene (reference sequence). This CDR3 region has 15 residues. Here the CDR3 DNA reads TGTGCCAGCAGCTTAGGTCTCGGACGGGTCTACGAGCAGTACTTC. This sequence encodes CASSLGLGRVYEQYF.

The chain links TRBV4-3 to TRBJ1-1, with 8 nucleotides matching TRBD1. Germline lookup yields CDR1 LGHNA and CDR2 YSLEER. CDR3 length: 15 amino acids. V was pared by 4 bases and J by 3 bases, with 7 bases of the junction left unmatched. The CDR3 sequence is CASSLRTGTDTEAFF. In DNA, the CDR3 is TGCGCCAGCAGCCTCCGGACAGGGACGGACACTGAAGCTTTCTTT.

This clonotype was recorded a few times. J is TRBJ1-6 and V is TRBV5-5; D may be TRBD1 (5 bases). Germline CDR1 SGHKS, CDR2 YYEKEE (reference sequence). This CDR3 has 18 residues. The V and J ends lost 4 bases and 0 bases respectively, with 17 bases between them. In DNA form, the CDR3 reads TGTGCCAGCAGCATGAGGGACCCAACGAGCTCCTATAATTCACCCCTCCACTTT. This translates into CASSMRDPTSSYNSPLHF.

This clonotype has only a few counts. The V call is TRBV19, the J call TRBJ2-7; D ambiguous. The germline V and J ends were trimmed by 3 bases and 7 bases, with 13 bases remaining between them. Germline CDR1 LNHDA, CDR2 SQIVND (reference sequence). The CDR3 is 13 amino acids. The CDR3 coding sequence is TGTGCCAGTAGTATTTCTTCCTCACGGGAGCAGTACTTC. The encoded protein is CASSISSSREQYF.

This clonotype was observed a single time. The V and J genes are TRBV19 and TRBJ2-4; TRBD2 matches 7 bases. The V and J ends lost 5 bases and 1 base, in that order; junction bases with no gene match: 11. Germline CDR1 reads LNHDA; CDR2 reads SQIVND (reference sequence). The CDR3 totals 17 residues. The CDR3: CASSGAGYSGAKNIQYF. In DNA, the CDR3 is TGTGCCAGTAGTGGCGCAGGTTATAGCGGGGCCAAAAACATTCAGTACTTC.

The V and J genes are TRBV15 and TRBJ2-5; 9 positions match TRBD2. The length of the CDR3 is 14 residues. The junction had 2 bases not matched to a gene; V was cut back by 4 bases and J by 2 bases. Germline lookup yields CDR1 LNHNV and CDR2 YYDKDF (reference sequence). The CDR3 loop reads CATSMTSGQETQYF. CDR3 nucleotides: TGTGCCACCAGCATGACTAGCGGACAAGAGACCCAGTACTTC. The variable domain in full, with the rest retrieved from reference TRBV15 and TRBJ2-5, is DAMVIQNPRYQVTQFGKPVTLSCSQTLNHNVMYWYQQKSSQAPKLLFHYYDKDFNNEADTPDNFQSRRPNTSFCFLDIRSPGLGDTAMYLCATSMTSGQETQYFGPGTRLLVL.

There are many counts of this clonotype. The CDR3 sequence: CASTTAGGDTQYF. Written as DNA, the CDR3 is TGTGCCAGCACCACAGCGGGAGGAGATACGCAGTATTTT. The genes are TRBV12-3 or TRBV12-4 and TRBJ2-3; TRBD2 matches at 9 bases. The CDR3 is made up of 13 amino acids. After removal of 7 bases from V and 5 bases from J, the junction contained 4 bases not matched to a gene.

The J gene is TRBJ2-1, the V gene TRBV4-3, with 8 bases fitting TRBD2. J was trimmed by 4 bases and V by 0 bases; bases with no gene match: 14. The germline CDR1 and CDR2 sequences are LGHNA and YSLEER. There are 19 residues in the CDR3. The CDR3, as DNA: TGCGCCAGCAGCCAAGAGCCTAGCGGGCCCGATCTACCTTACAATGAGCAGTTCTTC. The encoded protein is CASSQEPSGPDLPYNEQFF.

The chain links TRBV7-9 to TRBJ2-3, with D tentatively TRBD1 (6 bases). Per the germline V gene, CDR1 is SEHNR and CDR2 is FQNEAQ (reference sequence). The CDR3 sequence is 18 residues long. V lost 1 base to trimming and J lost 0 bases, with 17 bases between them. The CDR3 loop is CASSLGTVLRSSTDTQYF. The CDR3 nucleotides read TGTGCCAGCAGCTTAGGGACAGTCCTCAGGTCTAGCACAGATACGCAGTATTTT.

This clonotype occurred a few times. V is TRBV20-1 and J is TRBJ2-7; 9 nucleotides agree with TRBD1. Trimming took 5 bases from V and 2 from J; bases not matched to a gene: 10. This CDR3 contains 15 residues. Germline CDR1 reads DFQATT; CDR2 reads SNEGSKA (reference sequence). This CDR3 reads CSAGTGTGSPYEQYF. For the CDR3, the DNA is TGCAGTGCTGGAACCGGGACAGGGTCTCCCTACGAGCAGTACTTC.

The J gene is TRBJ2-5, the V gene TRBV6-5; 8 bases fit TRBD1. V dropped 1 base and J dropped 2; count of bases not matched to a gene: 3. CDR1 and CDR2 from the germline V gene are MNHEY and SVGAGI. The CDR3 length is 15 residues. The CDR3 region has the DNA TGTGCCAGCAGTTACTTTGACAGGGGACAAGAGACCCAGTACTTC. Its translation: CASSYFDRGQETQYF.

This rearrangement joins TRBV6-8 to TRBJ1-5, with a weak D call TRBD1 (6 bases). The V and J ends lost 6 bases and 1 base respectively, with 10 bases between them. The CDR3 is 14 residues long. Germline V CDR1 and CDR2: MNHGY, SAAAGT. The CDR3 coding sequence is TGTGCCAGCAGGCTTACAGGGAGCAATCAGCCCCAGCATTTT. It translates to CASRLTGSNQPQHF.

This clonotype occurred many times. This rearrangement joins TRBV19 to TRBJ2-3; 10 positions match TRBD2. V lost 5 bases and J lost 4; bases outside the gene matches: 6. Germline CDR1 LNHDA, CDR2 SQIVND (reference sequence). This CDR3 contains 15 residues. CDR3 residues: CASSPPLAGSDTQYF. The DNA of the CDR3 is TGTGCCAGTAGTCCCCCACTAGCGGGGTCAGATACGCAGTATTTT. Supplemented by reference TRBV19 and TRBJ2-3, the full variable domain reads DGGITQSPKYLFRKEGQNVTLSCEQNLNHDAMYWYRQDPGQGLRLIYYSQIVNDFQKGDIAEGYSVSREKKESFPLTVTSAQKNPTAFYLCASSPPLAGSDTQYFGPGTRLTVL.

This clonotype was seen a few times. This rearrangement joins TRBV6-5 to TRBJ2-2; D gene ambiguous. Germline V CDR1 and CDR2: MNHEY, SVGAGI. V dropped 5 bases and J dropped 0 bases, with 13 bases sitting between them. The CDR3 is 16 amino acids. CDR3 in DNA: TGTGCCAGCAGTATCCTAACAGCGCCGAACACCGGGGAGCTGTTTTTT. This sequence encodes CASSILTAPNTGELFF.

This clonotype was seen a few times. The chain uses TRBV7-9 and TRBJ2-7; 10 positions match TRBD1. CDR1 is SEHNR and CDR2 is FQNEAQ in the germline V gene (reference sequence). With 2 bases clipped from V and 2 bases from J, the junction kept 3 bases outside the gene matches. The CDR3 is 15 residues long. The CDR3 bases are TGTGCCAGCAGCTTAACCGGGACAGGGGCCTACGAGCAGTACTTC. This codes for CASSLTGTGAYEQYF.

The chain carries TRBV7-9 and TRBJ2-3; 7 nucleotides match TRBD1. The V and J ends lost 2 bases and 3 bases, in that order; junction bases with no gene match: 14. The CDR3 spans 18 residues. The V gene's germline CDR1 is SEHNR and CDR2 FQNEAQ (reference sequence). CDR3 amino acids: CASSLFPRRGLGTDTQYF. CDR3 coding DNA: TGTGCCAGCAGCTTATTTCCCCGAAGGGGGCTGGGAACAGATACGCAGTATTTT.

This clonotype was observed at least ten times. The chain couples TRBV7-2 to TRBJ2-2; tentatively, D is TRBD1 or TRBD2 (5 bases each). The CDR3 covers 14 residues. CDR1 and CDR2 (germline): SGHTA, FQGNSA. V lost 7 bases and J lost 4, with 13 bases in between. The CDR3 coding sequence is TGTGCCAGCACCTCAAGGGGAGTCACCGGGGAGCTGTTTTTT. This gives the protein CASTSRGVTGELFF.

This clonotype has just a few counts. V usage is TRBV4-1 and J usage is TRBJ1-3, with D perhaps TRBD1 (6 bases). V lost 0 bases and J 0 bases, leaving 15 bases between the germline ends. Germline values: CDR1 MGHRA, CDR2 YSYEKL. The CDR3 loop spans 18 amino acids. This CDR3 is CASSQEGGSKISGNTIYF. CDR3 bases: TGCGCCAGCAGCCAAGAAGGGGGGTCGAAAATCTCTGGAAACACCATATATTTT.

This clonotype has a count of ten or more. V and J are TRBV4-1 and TRBJ2-7, with D perhaps matching TRBD2 (6 bases). Trimming pared 1 base from V and 7 bases from J, leaving 20 bases between. Looked up from germline, CDR1 is MGHRA and CDR2 is YSYEKL. The CDR3 totals 16 residues. CDR3 residues: CASSQGWAGSGEEQYF. The CDR3 DNA follows: TGCGCCAGCAGCCAAGGTTGGGCAGGGTCGGGGGAAGAGCAGTACTTC.

This clonotype turned up a few times. The chain combines TRBV7-8 with TRBJ1-2; 7 positions agree with TRBD1. The CDR3 covers 15 residues. Germline assignment: CDR1 SGHVS and CDR2 FQNEAQ. Trimming at V came to 5 bases and at J to 2 bases, leaving 8 bases not matched to a gene. CDR3 sequence reads: CASSPDMGQNYGYTF. The CDR3 DNA is TGTGCCAGCAGCCCGGACATGGGACAGAACTATGGCTACACCTTC.

This clonotype was found a few times. V and J are TRBV5-5 and TRBJ1-5; D is undetermined. V lost 0 bases to trimming and J lost 7 bases, with 14 bases between them. This CDR3 comprises 15 residues. CDR1 and CDR2 (germline): SGHKS, YYEKEE (reference sequence). This CDR3 is CASSLAGVGGQPQHF. CDR3 DNA: TGTGCCAGCAGCTTGGCCGGCGTGGGCGGACAGCCCCAGCATTTT.

This clonotype was detected a few times. The rearrangement links TRBV4-3 to TRBJ1-2; TRBD1 is a possible D gene (5 bases). This CDR3 spans 18 amino acids. Germline V gene data show CDR1 as LGHNA and CDR2 as YSLEER. The V and J ends lost 0 bases and 2 bases respectively, with 19 bases between them. The CDR3 bases are TGCGCCAGCAGCCAAGATGCGGGAGACACATGGGGGAACTATGGCTACACCTTC. Amino acids: CASSQDAGDTWGNYGYTF.

This clonotype was seen many times. The chain employs TRBV4-2 and TRBJ2-2; 10 bases agree with TRBD2. The CDR3 length is 17 residues. From germline, CDR1 is LGHNA and CDR2 YNFKEQ. The ends lost 0 bases at V and 5 bases at J; junction bases unmatched: 6. This chain's CDR3 is CASSQDKRGGRTGELFF. In nucleotides, the CDR3 is TGTGCCAGCAGCCAAGATAAGCGGGGGGGCCGGACCGGGGAGCTGTTTTTT.